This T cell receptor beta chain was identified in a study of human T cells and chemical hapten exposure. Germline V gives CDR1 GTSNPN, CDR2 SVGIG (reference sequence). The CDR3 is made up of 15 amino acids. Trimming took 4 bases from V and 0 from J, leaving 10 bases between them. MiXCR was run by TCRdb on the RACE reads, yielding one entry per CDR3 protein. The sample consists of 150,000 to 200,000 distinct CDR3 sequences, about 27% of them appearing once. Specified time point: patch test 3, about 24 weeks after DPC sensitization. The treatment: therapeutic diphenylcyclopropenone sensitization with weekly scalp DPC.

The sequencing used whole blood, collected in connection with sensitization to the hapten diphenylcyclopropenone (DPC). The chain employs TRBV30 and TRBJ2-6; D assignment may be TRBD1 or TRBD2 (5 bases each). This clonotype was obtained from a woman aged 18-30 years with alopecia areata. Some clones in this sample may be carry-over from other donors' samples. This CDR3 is CAWMRGRSGANVLTF. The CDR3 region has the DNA TGTGCCTGGATGAGGGGACGCTCTGGGGCCAACGTCCTGACTTTC.